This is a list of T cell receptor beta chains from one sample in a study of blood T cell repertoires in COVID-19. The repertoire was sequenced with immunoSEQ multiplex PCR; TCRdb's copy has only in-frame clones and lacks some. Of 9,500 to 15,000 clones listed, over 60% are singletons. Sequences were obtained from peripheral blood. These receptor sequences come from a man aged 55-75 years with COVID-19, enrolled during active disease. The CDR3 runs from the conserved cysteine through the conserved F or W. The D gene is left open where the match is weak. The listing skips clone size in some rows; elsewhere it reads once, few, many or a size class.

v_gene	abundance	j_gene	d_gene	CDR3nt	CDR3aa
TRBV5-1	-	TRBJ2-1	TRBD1	TGCGCCAGTCGGACAGGAGGCAACTACAATGAGCAGTTCTTC	CASRTGGNYNEQFF
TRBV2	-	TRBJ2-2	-	TGTGCCAGCAAGAGGGGGAGATACACCGGGGAGCTGTTTTTT	CASKRGRYTGELFF
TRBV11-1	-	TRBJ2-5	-	TGTGCCAGCAGCTTAGGGGAGGTTTCGAAAGAGACCCAGTACTTC	CASSLGEVSKETQYF
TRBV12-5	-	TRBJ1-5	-	TGTGCTAGTAGAGCTGGTAATCAGCCCCAGCATTTT	CASRAGNQPQHF
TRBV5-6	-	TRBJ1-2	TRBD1	TGTGCCAGCAGCACCGGGACAGCTGATTATGGCTACACCTTC	CASSTGTADYGYTF
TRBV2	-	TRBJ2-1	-	TGTGCCAGCAGTTGGGCATCCGGTGAGCAGTTCTTC	CASSWASGEQFF
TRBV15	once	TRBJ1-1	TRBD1	TGTGCCACCAGCAGATCCGGGACAGGGTTGGTTCGGAACACTGAAGCTTTCTTT	CATSRSGTGLVRNTEAFF
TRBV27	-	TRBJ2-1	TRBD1	TGTGCCAGCAGTTTATGGTCGGGACAGGGGGCTATAGGTGAGCAGTTCTTC	CASSLWSGQGAIGEQFF
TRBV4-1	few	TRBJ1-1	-	TGCGCCAGCAGCCAAGATTACTCGGGTCTGGGCACTGAAGCTTTCTTT	CASSQDYSGLGTEAFF
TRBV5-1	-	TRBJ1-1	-	TGCGCCAGCAGCCTATTACCGACGGGGAACACTGAAGCTTTCTTT	CASSLLPTGNTEAFF
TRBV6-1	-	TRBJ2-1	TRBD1	TGTGCCAGCAGTGAAGGATGGGACAGGCCCCCCGGCAATGAGCAGTTCTTC	CASSEGWDRPPGNEQFF
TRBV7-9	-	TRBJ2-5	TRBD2	TGTGCCAGCAGTCCCCCGGCTAGCGGGGGTGGAGAGACCCAGTACTTC	CASSPPASGGGETQYF
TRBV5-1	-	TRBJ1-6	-	TGCGCCAGCAGCTTGGACAGCTATAATTCACCCCTCCACTTT	CASSLDSYNSPLHF
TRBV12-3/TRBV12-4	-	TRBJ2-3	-	TGTGCCAGCAGTTTGACTAGTGGTACGCAGTATTTT	CASSLTSGTQYF
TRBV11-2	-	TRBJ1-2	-	TGTGCCAGCAGCCCCAGGGCGGGGGCGCCTAACGGCTACACCTTC	CASSPRAGAPNGYTF
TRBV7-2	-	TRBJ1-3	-	TGTGCCAGCAGCTTTAGGGGTGAAGGGACTGGAAACACCATATATTTT	CASSFRGEGTGNTIYF
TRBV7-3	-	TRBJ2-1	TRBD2	TGTGCCAGCAGCTTAACACTTCTAGCGGGAGGGCTGGGCAATGAGCAGTTCTTC	CASSLTLLAGGLGNEQFF
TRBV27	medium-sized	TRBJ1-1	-	TGTGCCAGCACGGCGATAACGGGGATGGGGGCTTTCTTT	CASTAITGMGAFF
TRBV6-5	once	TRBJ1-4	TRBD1	TGTGCCAGCAGTCCGGGACAGGGGTTTAGCAAAAAACTGTTTTTT	CASSPGQGFSKKLFF
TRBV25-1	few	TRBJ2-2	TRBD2	TGTGCCAGCAGTCTCCCGGGACTAGCGAACACCGGGGAGCTGTTTTTT	CASSLPGLANTGELFF
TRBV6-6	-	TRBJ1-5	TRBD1	TGTGCCAGCAGTCTATCCCCTCCGGGACAGAGTAGCAATCAGCCCCAGCATTTT	CASSLSPPGQSSNQPQHF
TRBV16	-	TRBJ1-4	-	TGTGCCAGCAGCCAATTATCTACCATGGACAGCCGAAAACTGTTTTTT	CASSQLSTMDSRKLFF
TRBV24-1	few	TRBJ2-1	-	TGTGCCACCAACCGAGGGGGGGTCGGGGTTAATGAGCAGTTCTTC	CATNRGGVGVNEQFF
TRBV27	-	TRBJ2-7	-	TGTGCCACCCTTCCGACATGTGAGTACTTC	CATLPTCEYF
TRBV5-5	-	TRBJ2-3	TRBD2	TGTGCCAGCAGCCAAACTAGCGGGAGGGCCATAGATACGCAGTATTTT	CASSQTSGRAIDTQYF
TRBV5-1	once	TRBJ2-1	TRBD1	TGCGCCAGCAGCTTGGGGAGAGACAGGGACAATGAGCAGTTCTTC	CASSLGRDRDNEQFF
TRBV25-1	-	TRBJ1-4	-	TGTGCCAGCAGTGAATCCGGGGGGGGCCGAAGTAATGAAAAACTGTTTTTT	CASSESGGGRSNEKLFF
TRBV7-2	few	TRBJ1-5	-	TGTGCCAGCAGCTTAGTCGGTGGAGGCCCTAATCAGCCCCAGCATTTT	CASSLVGGGPNQPQHF
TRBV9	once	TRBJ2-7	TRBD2	TGTGCCAGCAGCGCGGGACTAGCGGGGGGGTCCTACGAGCAGTACTTC	CASSAGLAGGSYEQYF
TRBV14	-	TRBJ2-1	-	TGTGCCAGCAGCCAGCGGACATTTTATTACAATGAGCAGTTCTTC	CASSQRTFYYNEQFF
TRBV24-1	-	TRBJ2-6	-	TGTGCCACCTCAACAGGACGGACCTCTGGGGCCAACGTCCTGACTTTC	CATSTGRTSGANVLTF
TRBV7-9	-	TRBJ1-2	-	TGTGCCAGCAGCTCCCTCGGTGGACGACGGGGTGGCTACACCTTC	CASSSLGGRRGGYTF
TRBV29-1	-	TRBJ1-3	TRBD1	TGCAGCGTTGAACTCCCGGGACAGGGAAACACCATATATTTT	CSVELPGQGNTIYF
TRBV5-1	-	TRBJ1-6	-	TGCGCCAGCAGCTTATTCAGGGATTCGGGCTATAATTCACCCCTCCACTTT	CASSLFRDSGYNSPLHF
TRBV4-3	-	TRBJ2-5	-	TGCGCCAGCAGCCAAGGGTATAGCGGCCCCCAAGAGACCCAGTACTTC	CASSQGYSGPQETQYF
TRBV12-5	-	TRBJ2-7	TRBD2	TGTGCTAGTGGTTTGGTAGCGGGATCAGGAAGATACGAGCAGTACTTC	CASGLVAGSGRYEQYF
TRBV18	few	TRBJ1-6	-	TGTGCCAGCTCACCATCAGGGTCGAGTTCACCCCTCCACTTT	CASSPSGSSSPLHF
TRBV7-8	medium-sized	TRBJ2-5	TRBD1	TGTGCCAGCAGCTTAGACCGAGGGGGCACCCAGTACTTC	CASSLDRGGTQYF
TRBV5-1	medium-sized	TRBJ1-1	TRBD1	TGCGCCAGCAGCTACGGGACAGGGGGCAAAGTGAACACTGAAGCTTTCTTT	CASSYGTGGKVNTEAFF
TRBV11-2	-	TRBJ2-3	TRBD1	TGTGCCAGCAGCTTCTGGGGAGTAGACAGGGGGTCAGATACGCAGTATTTT	CASSFWGVDRGSDTQYF
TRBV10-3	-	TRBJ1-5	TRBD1	TGTGCCATCAGTGAGTCATGGACAGGGGGTTTTCAGCCCCAGCATTTT	CAISESWTGGFQPQHF
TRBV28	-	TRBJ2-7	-	TGTGCCAGCAGTTACACAGGGGGGGCCTACGAGCAGTACTTC	CASSYTGGAYEQYF
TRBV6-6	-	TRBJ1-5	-	TGTGCCAGCAGTTACTCGATAACATTTACCAATCAGCCCCAGCATTTT	CASSYSITFTNQPQHF
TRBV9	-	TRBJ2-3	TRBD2	TGTGCCAGCAGCGTAGAGGGTAGCGGGGGTGCAGATACGCAGTATTTT	CASSVEGSGGADTQYF
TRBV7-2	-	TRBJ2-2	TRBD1	TGTGCCAGCAGCTTAGCGCTGGGTAGGGGGCAAGACGGGGAGCTGTTTTTT	CASSLALGRGQDGELFF
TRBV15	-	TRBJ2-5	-	TGTGCCACCAGCAGAGACCTTTTCAGGGAGACCCAGTACTTC	CATSRDLFRETQYF
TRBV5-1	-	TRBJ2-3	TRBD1	TGCGCCAGCAGCTCCCAGGGGGACACAGATACGCAGTATTTT	CASSSQGDTDTQYF
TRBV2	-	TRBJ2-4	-	TGTGCCAGCAGTGAAAAAGGGGCGGGAAAAAACATTCAGTACTTC	CASSEKGAGKNIQYF
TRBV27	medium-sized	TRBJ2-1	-	TGTGCCAGCAGTTTATACGGAGGTTGGAATGAGCAGTTCTTC	CASSLYGGWNEQFF
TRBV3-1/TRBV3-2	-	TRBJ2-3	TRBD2	TGTGCCAGCAGCCAAGATATGCGGGACTACACAGATACGCAGTATTTT	CASSQDMRDYTDTQYF
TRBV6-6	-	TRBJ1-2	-	TGTGCCAGCAGTCAGGACAGCTTAGGAGGCTACACCTTC	CASSQDSLGGYTF
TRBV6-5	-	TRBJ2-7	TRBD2	TGTGCCAGCAGTTACGGGGGGGACTGCTCCTACGAGCAGTACTTC	CASSYGGDCSYEQYF